Reported below is one T cell receptor (beta chain). The entry originates in a study of blood T cell repertoires in COVID-19. Data came from immunoSEQ multiplex PCR; TCRdb stores just in-frame clones and leaves some out. The table lists 200,000 to 250,000 clones, around 83% of them singletons. The germline V gene encodes CDR1 SEHNR and CDR2 FQNEAQ (reference sequence). Trimming took off 5 bases at V and 6 bases at J, with 16 bases between the two ends. This CDR3 is built from 14 residues. Sample: PBMCs or T cells enriched from blood (not recorded which). This sequence joins TRBV7-9 and TRBJ1-2; D gene uncertain. This sequence was found in a woman aged 40 to 50 who had recovered from COVID-19. CDR3 DNA sequence: TGTGCCAGCAGCCCTCTAACGAGGGAAAATGGCTACACCTTC. Translation gives CASSPLTRENGYTF.